This T cell receptor beta chain was obtained from a study of blood T cell repertoires in COVID-19. As for the study in general: T cells, B-cell-depleted T cells, or PBMCs provided the cDNA or gDNA that served as material.

Original methodology: Estimation of nucleated cell counts relied on the amplification of reference gene primers. Generated by immunoSEQ multiplex PCR, the TCRdb table keeps only in-frame clones and is missing some. D and trimming come from the DNA, and the V and J calls and clone size come from that table. This repertoire shows about 210,000 clones, 84% found once; its top ten account for about 7.3%. After removal of 8 bases from V and 1 base from J, the junction contained 9 bases not matched to a gene. Germline-derived CDR1 and CDR2 are MDHEN and SYDVKM. This CDR3 comprises 15 residues. The chain carries TRBV28 and TRBJ2-7, with TRBD1 matching over 9 bases. What was sequenced was peripheral blood. This sequence was found in a woman between 45 and 60 years old with active or convalescent COVID-19. CDR3 protein: CASHRAGTGSYEQYF. The CDR3 DNA is TGTGCCAGCCACCGAGCCGGGACAGGGTCCTACGAGCAGTACTTC.